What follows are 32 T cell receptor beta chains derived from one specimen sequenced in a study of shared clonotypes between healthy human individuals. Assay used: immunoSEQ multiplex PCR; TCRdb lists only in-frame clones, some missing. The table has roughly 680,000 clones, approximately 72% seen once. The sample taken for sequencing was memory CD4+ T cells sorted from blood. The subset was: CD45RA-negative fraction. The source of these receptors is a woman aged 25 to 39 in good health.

The CDR3 spells CASSFGQRSQPQHF. The CDR3 nucleotides read TGTGCCAGCAGCTTCGGACAAAGGAGCCAGCCCCAGCATTTT. The chain joins TRBV7-2 to TRBJ1-5, with D possibly matching TRBD1 (5 bases). Trimming cost V 3 bases and J 7 bases, with 13 bases left between them. The CDR3 contains 14 residues. The germline V gene has CDR1 SGHTA and CDR2 FQGNSA.

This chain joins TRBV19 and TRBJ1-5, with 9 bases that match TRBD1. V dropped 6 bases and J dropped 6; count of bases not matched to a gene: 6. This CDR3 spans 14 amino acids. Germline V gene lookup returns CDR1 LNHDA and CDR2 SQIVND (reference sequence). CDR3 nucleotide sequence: TGTGCCAGTAGCGGAACAGGGGGCAGTCAGCCCCAGCATTTT. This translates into CASSGTGGSQPQHF.

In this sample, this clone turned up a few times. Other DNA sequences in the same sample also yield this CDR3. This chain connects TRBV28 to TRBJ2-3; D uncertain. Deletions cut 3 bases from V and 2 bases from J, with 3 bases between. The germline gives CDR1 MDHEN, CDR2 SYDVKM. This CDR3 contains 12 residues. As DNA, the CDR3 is TGTGCCAGCAGTTTGCTCACAGATACGCAGTATTTT. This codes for CASSLLTDTQYF.

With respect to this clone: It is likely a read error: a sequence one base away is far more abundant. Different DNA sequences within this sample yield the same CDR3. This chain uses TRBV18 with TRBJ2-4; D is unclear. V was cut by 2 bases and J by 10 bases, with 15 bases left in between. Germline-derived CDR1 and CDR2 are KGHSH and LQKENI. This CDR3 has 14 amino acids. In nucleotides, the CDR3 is TGTGCCAGCTCACCAAGGCAAGAGGCAAATATTCAGTACTTC. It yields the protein CASSPRQEANIQYF. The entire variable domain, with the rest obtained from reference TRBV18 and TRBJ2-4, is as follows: NAGVMQNPRHLVRRRGQEARLRCSPMKGHSHVYWYRQLPEEGLKFMVYLQKENIIDESGMPKERFSAEFPKEGPSILRIQQVVRGDSAAYFCASSPRQEANIQYFGAGTRLSVL.

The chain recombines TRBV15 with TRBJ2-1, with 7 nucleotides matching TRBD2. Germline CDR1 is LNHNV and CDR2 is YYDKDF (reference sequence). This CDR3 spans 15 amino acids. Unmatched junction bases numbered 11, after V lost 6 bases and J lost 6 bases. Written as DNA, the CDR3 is TGTGCCACCAGTACGGGTGGGAGGGCCCTCAATGAGCAGTTCTTC. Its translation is CATSTGGRALNEQFF.

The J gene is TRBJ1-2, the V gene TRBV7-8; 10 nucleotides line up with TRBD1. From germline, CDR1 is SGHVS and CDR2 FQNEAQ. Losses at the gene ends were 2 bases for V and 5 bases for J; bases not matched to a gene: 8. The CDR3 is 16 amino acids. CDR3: CASSLSRDRGLYGYTF. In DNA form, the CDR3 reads TGTGCCAGCAGCTTAAGTCGGGACAGGGGTTTATATGGCTACACCTTC.

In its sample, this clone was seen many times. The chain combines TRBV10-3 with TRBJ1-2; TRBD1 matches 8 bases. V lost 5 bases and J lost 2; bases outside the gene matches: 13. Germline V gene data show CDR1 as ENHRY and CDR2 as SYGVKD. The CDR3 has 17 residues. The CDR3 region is CAISYQGATNQNYGYTF. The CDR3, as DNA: TGTGCCATCAGTTACCAGGGGGCAACCAACCAAAACTATGGCTACACCTTC.

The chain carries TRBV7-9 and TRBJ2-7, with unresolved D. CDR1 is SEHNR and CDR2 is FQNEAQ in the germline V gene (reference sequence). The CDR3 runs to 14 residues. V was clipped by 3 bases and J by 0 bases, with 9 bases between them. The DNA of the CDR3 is TGTGCCAGCAGCTTCGACGGCGGCTCCTACGAGCAGTACTTC. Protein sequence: CASSFDGGSYEQYF.

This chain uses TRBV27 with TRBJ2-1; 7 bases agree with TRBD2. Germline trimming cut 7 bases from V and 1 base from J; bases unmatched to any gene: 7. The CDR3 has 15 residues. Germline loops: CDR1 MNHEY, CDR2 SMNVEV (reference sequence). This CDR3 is CASTGGSGSYNEQFF. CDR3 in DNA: TGTGCCAGCACCGGCGGGAGTGGTTCCTACAATGAGCAGTTCTTC.

CDR3 in DNA: TGCGCCAGCAGGCTTCCAGGGGGCGGTACTGAAGCTTTCTTT. It translates to CASRLPGGGTEAFF. The J gene is TRBJ1-1, the V gene TRBV10-2, with TRBD1 identical over 8 bases. J was trimmed by 5 bases and V by 6 bases; bases with no gene match: 8. The CDR3 length is 14 residues. CDR1 and CDR2 from the germline V gene are WSHSY and SAAADI.

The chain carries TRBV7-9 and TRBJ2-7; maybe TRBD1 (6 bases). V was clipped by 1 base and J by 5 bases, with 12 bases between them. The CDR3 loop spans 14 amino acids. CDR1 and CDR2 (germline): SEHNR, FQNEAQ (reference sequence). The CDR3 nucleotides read TGTGCCAGCAGCTTAGAAGGCAGGGGTAACGAGCAGTACTTC. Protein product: CASSLEGRGNEQYF.

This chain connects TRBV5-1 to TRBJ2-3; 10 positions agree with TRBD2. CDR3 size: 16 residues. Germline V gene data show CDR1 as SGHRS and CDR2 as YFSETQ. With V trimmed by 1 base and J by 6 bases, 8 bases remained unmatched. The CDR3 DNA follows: TGCGCCAGCAGCTTGCCCCTAGCGGGAGATGGGGATACGCAGTATTTT. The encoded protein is CASSLPLAGDGDTQYF.

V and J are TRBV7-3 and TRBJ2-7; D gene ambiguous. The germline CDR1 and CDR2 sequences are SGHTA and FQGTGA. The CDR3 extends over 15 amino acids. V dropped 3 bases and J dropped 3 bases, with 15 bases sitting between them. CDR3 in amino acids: CASSFEPLLVYEQYF. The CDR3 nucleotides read TGTGCCAGCAGCTTCGAACCCTTATTAGTCTACGAGCAGTACTTC. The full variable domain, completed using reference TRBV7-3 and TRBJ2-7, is GAGVSQTPSNKVTEKGKYVELRCDPISGHTALYWYRQSLGQGPEFLIYFQGTGAADDSGLPNDRFFAVRPEGSVSTLKIQRTERGDSAVYLCASSFEPLLVYEQYFGPGTRLTVT.

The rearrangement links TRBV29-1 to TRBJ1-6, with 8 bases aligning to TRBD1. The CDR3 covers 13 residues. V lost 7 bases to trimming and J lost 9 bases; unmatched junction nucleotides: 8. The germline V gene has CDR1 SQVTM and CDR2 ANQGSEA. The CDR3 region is CSGAGGSSSPLHF. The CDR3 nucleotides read TGCAGCGGGGCAGGGGGCTCAAGTTCACCCCTCCACTTT.

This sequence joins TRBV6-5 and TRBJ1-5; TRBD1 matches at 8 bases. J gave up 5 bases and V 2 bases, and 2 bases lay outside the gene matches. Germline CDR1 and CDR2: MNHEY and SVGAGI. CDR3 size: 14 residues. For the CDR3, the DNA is TGTGCCAGCAGTTACGGACAGGGCCATCAGCCCCAGCATTTT. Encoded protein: CASSYGQGHQPQHF.

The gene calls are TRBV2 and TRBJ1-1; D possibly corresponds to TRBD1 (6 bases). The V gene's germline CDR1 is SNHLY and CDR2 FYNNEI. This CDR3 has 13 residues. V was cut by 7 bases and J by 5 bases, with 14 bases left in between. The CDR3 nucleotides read TGTGCCAGCAAAGGACAGCGGGGGACTGAAGCTTTCTTT. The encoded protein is CASKGQRGTEAFF. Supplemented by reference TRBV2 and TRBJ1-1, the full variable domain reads EPEVTQTPSHQVTQMGQEVILRCVPISNHLYFYWYRQILGQKVEFLVSFYNNEISEKSEIFDDQFSVERPDGSNFTLKIRSTKLEDSAMYFCASKGQRGTEAFFGQGTRLTVV.

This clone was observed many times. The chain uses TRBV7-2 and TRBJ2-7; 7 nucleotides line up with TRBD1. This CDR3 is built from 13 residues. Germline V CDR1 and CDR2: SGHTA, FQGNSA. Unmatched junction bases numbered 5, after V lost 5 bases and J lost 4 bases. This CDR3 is CASSPLRGYEQYF. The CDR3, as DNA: TGTGCCAGCAGCCCTCTCAGGGGGTACGAGCAGTACTTC.

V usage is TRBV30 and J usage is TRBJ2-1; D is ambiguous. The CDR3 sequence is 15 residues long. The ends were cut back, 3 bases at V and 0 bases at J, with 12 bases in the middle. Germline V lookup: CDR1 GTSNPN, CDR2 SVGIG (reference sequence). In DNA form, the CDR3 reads TGTGCCTGGAGCTCTAAAGGGTACTCCTACAATGAGCAGTTCTTC. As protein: CAWSSKGYSYNEQFF.

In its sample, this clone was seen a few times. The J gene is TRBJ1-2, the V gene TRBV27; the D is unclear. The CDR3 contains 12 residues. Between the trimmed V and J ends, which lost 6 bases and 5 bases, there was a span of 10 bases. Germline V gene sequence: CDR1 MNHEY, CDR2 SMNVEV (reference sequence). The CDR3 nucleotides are TGTGCCAGCAGACTAATACTATATGGCTACACCTTC. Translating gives CASRLILYGYTF.

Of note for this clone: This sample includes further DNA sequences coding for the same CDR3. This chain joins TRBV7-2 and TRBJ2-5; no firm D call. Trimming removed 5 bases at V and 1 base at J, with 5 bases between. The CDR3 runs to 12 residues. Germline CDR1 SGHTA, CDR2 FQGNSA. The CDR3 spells CASSRTQETQYF. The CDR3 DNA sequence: TGTGCCAGCAGCCGGACCCAAGAGACCCAGTACTTC.

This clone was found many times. The CDR3 sequence: CASSPPGGSSNQPQHF. The CDR3 region has the DNA TGTGCCAGCAGCCCACCCGGCGGATCTAGCAATCAGCCCCAGCATTTT. The J gene is TRBJ1-5, the V gene TRBV7-9; unclear D gene. Germline V gene data show CDR1 as SEHNR and CDR2 as FQNEAQ (reference sequence). V lost 5 bases and J 0 bases, leaving 14 bases between the germline ends. The CDR3 totals 16 residues. Full variable domain (outside the CDR3, taken from reference TRBV7-9 and TRBJ1-5): DTGVSQNPRHKITKRGQNVTFRCDPISEHNRLYWYRQTLGQGPEFLTYFQNEAQLEKSRLLSDRFSAERPKGSFSTLEIQRTEQGDSAMYLCASSPPGGSSNQPQHFGDGTRLSIL.

DNA of the CDR3: TGTGCTAGTGGTTTGGTACTAGGGAGAGGGAGCTCCTACAATGAGCAGTTCTTC. It encodes CASGLVLGRGSSYNEQFF. The rearrangement uses TRBV12-5 and TRBJ2-1; possible D gene TRBD2, 5 bases. The germline V gene encodes CDR1 LGHNT and CDR2 FRNRAP. CDR3 length: 18 amino acids. V was shortened by 0 bases and J by 0 bases, with 15 bases between the two germline ends.

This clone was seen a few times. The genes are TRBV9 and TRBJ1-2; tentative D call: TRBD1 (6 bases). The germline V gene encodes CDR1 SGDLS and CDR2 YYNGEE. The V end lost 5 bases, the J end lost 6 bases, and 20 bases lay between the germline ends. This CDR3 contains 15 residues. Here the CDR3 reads CASSSDRLRMNGYTF. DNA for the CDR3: TGTGCCAGCAGTTCTGACAGGCTGCGTATGAATGGCTACACCTTC.

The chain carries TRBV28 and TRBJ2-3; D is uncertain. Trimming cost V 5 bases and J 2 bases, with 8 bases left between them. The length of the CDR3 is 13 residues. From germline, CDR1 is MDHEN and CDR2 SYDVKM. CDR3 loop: CASSASYTDTQYF. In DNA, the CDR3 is TGTGCCAGCAGTGCCTCCTACACAGATACGCAGTATTTT.

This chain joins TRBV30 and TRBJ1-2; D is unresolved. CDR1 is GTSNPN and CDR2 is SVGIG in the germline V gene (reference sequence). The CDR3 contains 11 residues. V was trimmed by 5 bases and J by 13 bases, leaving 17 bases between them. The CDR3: CAWVVGMSPTF. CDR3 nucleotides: TGTGCCTGGGTGGTCGGGATGAGTCCCACCTTC.

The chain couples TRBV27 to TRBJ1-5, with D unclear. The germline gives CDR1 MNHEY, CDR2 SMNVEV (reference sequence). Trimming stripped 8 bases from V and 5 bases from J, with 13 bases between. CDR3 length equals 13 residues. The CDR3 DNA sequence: TGTGCCAGCGCAACCGGGCAGTATCAGCCCCAGCATTTT. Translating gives CASATGQYQPQHF.

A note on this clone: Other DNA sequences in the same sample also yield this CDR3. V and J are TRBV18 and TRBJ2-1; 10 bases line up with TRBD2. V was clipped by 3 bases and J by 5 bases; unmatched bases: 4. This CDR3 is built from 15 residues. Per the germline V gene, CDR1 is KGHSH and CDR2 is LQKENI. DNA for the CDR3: TGTGCCAGCTCACCCGGACTAGCGGAGAACAATGAGCAGTTCTTC. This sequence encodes CASSPGLAENNEQFF.

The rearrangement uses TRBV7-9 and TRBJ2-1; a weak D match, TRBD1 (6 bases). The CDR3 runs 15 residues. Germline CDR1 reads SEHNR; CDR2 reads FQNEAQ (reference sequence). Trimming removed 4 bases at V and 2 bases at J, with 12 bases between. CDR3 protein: CASSSGVETYNEQFF. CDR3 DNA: TGTGCCAGCAGCTCAGGGGTGGAGACCTACAATGAGCAGTTCTTC.

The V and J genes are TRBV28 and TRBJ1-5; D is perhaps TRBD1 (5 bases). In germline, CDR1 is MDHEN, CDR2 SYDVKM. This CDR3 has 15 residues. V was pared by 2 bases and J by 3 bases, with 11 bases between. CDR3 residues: CASSLPGIPNQPQHF. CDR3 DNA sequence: TGTGCCAGCAGTTTACCAGGGATTCCCAATCAGCCCCAGCATTTT.

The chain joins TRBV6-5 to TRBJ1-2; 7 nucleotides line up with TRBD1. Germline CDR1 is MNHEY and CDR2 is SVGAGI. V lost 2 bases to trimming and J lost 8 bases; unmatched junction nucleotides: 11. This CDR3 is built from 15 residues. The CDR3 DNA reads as TGTGCCAGCAGTTACCACCGACAGGGCCCGAGCGGCTACACCTTC. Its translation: CASSYHRQGPSGYTF.

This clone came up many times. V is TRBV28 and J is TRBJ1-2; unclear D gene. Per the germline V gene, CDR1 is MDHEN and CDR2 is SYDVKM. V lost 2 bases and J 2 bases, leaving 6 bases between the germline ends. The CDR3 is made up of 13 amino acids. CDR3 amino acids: CASSLDLNYGYTF. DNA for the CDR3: TGTGCCAGCAGTTTAGACCTAAACTATGGCTACACCTTC.

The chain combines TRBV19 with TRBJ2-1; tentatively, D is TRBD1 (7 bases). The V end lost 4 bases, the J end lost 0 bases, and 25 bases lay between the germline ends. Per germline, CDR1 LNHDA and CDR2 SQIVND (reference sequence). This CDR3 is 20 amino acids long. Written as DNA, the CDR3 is TGTGCCAGTAGTACGAGGGACAGAGTAGCGGCAACCGTCTCCTACAATGAGCAGTTCTTC. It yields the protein CASSTRDRVAATVSYNEQFF.